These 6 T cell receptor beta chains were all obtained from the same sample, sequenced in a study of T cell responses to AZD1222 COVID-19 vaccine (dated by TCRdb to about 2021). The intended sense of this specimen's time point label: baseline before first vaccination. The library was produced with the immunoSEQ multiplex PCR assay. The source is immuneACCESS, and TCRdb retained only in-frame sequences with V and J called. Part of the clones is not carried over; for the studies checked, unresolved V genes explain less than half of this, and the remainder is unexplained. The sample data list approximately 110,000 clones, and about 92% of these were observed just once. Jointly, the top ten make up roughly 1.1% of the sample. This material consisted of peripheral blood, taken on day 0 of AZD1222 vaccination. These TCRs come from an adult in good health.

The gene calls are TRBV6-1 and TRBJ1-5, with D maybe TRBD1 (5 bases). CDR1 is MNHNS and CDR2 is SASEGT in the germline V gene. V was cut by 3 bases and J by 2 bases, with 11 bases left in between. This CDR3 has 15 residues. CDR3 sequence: CASSEQGTGNQPQHF. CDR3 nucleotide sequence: TGTGCCAGCAGTGAGCAGGGAACAGGCAATCAGCCCCAGCATTTT.

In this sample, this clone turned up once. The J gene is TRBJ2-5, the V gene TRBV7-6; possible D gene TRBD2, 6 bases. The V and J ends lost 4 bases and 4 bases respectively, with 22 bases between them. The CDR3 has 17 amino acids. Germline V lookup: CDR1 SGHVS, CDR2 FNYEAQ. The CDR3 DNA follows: TGTGCCAGCAGCTCGAGGCCGGGACTCGGGGTAGTAGAGACCCAGTACTTC. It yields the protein CASSSRPGLGVVETQYF.

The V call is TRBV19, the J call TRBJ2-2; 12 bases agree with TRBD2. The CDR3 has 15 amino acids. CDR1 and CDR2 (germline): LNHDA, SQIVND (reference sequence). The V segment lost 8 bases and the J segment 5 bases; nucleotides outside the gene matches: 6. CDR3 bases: TGTGCCAGTGCACTAGCGGGAGGTGGGACCGGGGAGCTGTTTTTT. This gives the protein CASALAGGGTGELFF.

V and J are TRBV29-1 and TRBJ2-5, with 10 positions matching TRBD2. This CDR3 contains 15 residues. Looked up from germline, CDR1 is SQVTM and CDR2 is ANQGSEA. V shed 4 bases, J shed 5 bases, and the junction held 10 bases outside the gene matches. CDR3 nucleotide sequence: TGCAGCGTTGTCTCCCTAGCGGGAGTAAAGGAGACCCAGTACTTC. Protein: CSVVSLAGVKETQYF. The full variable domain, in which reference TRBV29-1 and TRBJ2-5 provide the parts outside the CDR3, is SAVISQKPSRDICQRGTSLTIQCQVDSQVTMMFWYRQQPGQSLTLIATANQGSEATYESGFVIDKFPISRPNLTFSTLTVSNMSPEDSSIYLCSVVSLAGVKETQYFGPGTRLLVL.

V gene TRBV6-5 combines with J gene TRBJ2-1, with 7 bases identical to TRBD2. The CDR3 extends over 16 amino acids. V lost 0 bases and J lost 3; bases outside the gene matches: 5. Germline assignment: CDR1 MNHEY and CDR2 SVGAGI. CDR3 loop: CASSYSSKRDYNEQFF. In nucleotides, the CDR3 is TGTGCCAGCAGTTACTCTAGCAAGCGGGACTACAATGAGCAGTTCTTC.

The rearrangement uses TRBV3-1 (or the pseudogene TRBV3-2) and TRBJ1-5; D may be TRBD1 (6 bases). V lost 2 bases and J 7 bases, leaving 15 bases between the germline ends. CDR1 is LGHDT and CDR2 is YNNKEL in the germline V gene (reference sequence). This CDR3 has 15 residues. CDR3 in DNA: TGTGCCAGCAGCCAAACCCACAGGGCTAACCAGCCCCAGCATTTT. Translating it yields CASSQTHRANQPQHF.